This TCR beta chain was found in a study of blood T cell repertoires in COVID-19. TCRdb's table, derived via immunoSEQ multiplex PCR, lists solely in-frame clones and lacks some. This sample has some 300,000 clones, with over 85% found just once. Allocation to cohorts depended on clinical history reported by the participants. The material sequenced was PBMCs or T cells enriched from blood (not recorded which). The clonotype originates from a woman in her twenties or thirties who had recovered from COVID-19.

CDR3 coding DNA: TGTGCCACGGGGGGTTTCTCTGGAAACACCATATATTTT. This gives the protein CATGGFSGNTIYF. The genes are TRBV6-5 and TRBJ1-3; a possible D gene is TRBD1 (5 bases). From germline, CDR1 is MNHEY and CDR2 SVGAGI. The ends were cut back, 10 bases at V and 0 bases at J, with 10 bases in the middle. The CDR3 spans 13 residues.